This T cell receptor (beta chain) is drawn from a study of T cell changes during pregnancy in multiple sclerosis. Germline assignment: CDR1 LNHDA and CDR2 SQIVND (reference sequence). The trim removed 3 bases at V and 4 bases at J, leaving 8 bases unmatched. The length of the CDR3 is 16 residues. Sequencing used immunoSEQ multiplex PCR; TCRdb keeps in-frame clones, though not all of them. The repertoire holds 70,000 or so clones, nearly 95% seen once, with just under 0.3% in the top ten. This sequence was found in a female donor with multiple sclerosis, enrolled in a pregnancy study. The material was CD4+ T cells from peripheral blood mononuclear cells, obtained after pregnancy. The chain combines TRBV19 with TRBJ2-5, with 10 bases aligning to TRBD2. CDR3 region: CASSISAGGIGETQYF. The CDR3 DNA follows: TGTGCCAGTAGTATCTCAGCGGGAGGGATTGGAGAGACCCAGTACTTC.